The clone carrying this TCR beta chain was counted between two and nine times. Its antigen is unknown. CDR1 MNHEY and CDR2 SVGAGI come from the germline V gene. The J segment lost 7 bases and the V segment lost 4 bases, leaving 6 bases of the junction unmatched. The CDR3 sequence is 15 residues long. One entry per CDR3 protein, called by TCRdb with MiXCR from the reads. The data show around 630,000 distinct CDR3 sequences, approximately 24% seen once. This sample was included in a study of T cell repertoires in cytomegalovirus infection. Study background: Matching HLA type, along with CMV infection, was indicated by public TCR beta signatures.

Study results and caveats: In two of eight donors, the top clonotype was HLA-C-restricted CMV-specific. Cumulative frequency of public TCR beta families picked out carriers of CMV plus the relevant HLA.

The chain has TRBV6-5 and TRBJ2-1, with 11 nucleotides matching TRBD2. The origin of this receptor is a human donor in good health (CMV status not recorded). Some clones in this sample may be carry-over from other donors' samples. The material sequenced was CD8+ T cells from PBMCs. CDR3: CASSFVSGGANEQFF. Written as DNA, the CDR3 is TGTGCCAGCAGTTTCGTTAGCGGGGGGGCAAATGAGCAGTTCTTC.